This T cell receptor (beta chain) stems from a study of T cell responses to AZD1222 COVID-19 vaccine. Findings and caveats of the study: Sampling captured repertoires only after the peak T cell response. Spike-specific TCR repertoires showed rising breadth and depth after two AZD1222 doses. There were mostly white British donors and more females than males, and clonal diversity was possibly underestimated. Unmutated variant regions reportedly attract nearly half of all spike-specific TCRs.

A remark on this clone: The antigen remains unidentified.

Clones were sequenced by immunoSEQ multiplex PCR, and TCRdb holds only the in-frame ones, with some missing. The sample lists some 150,000 clones; approximately 87% were seen once. Germline CDR1 and CDR2: LGHNA and YSLEER. The ends were cut back, 0 bases at V and 2 bases at J, with 8 bases in the middle. This CDR3 has 14 residues. This chain joins TRBV4-3 and TRBJ2-7, with D unresolved. This TCR came from an adult in good health. The sample in question was peripheral blood, obtained on day 0 of MenACWY control vaccination. The CDR3 sequence is CASSQDSRTYEQYF. In DNA form, the CDR3 reads TGCGCCAGCAGCCAAGATAGCAGGACCTACGAGCAGTACTTC.